This T cell receptor (beta chain) derives from a study of T-cell memory formation after mild COVID-19. Study-wide points: Mainly in CM and EM were contracting CD4+ clones; CD8+ were in EMRA. What remained unconfirmed was the SARS-CoV-2 specificity of second-wave clones peaking on day 37.

Regarding this clonotype: Its antigen is not known.

J was trimmed by 2 bases and V by 5 bases; bases with no gene match: 18. Germline V lookup: CDR1 SGHVS, CDR2 FQNEAQ. The length of the CDR3 is 19 residues. TCRdb analysed the 5' RACE reads with MiXCR anew, one entry per CDR3 protein. The data contain about 470,000 distinct CDR3 sequences, about 23% of them seen just once; the ten biggest clones take up approximately 12%. The clonotype originates from an adult woman who had mild COVID-19 (a few samples of this study predate the infection). Cell type and time point are not known. V usage is TRBV7-8 and J usage is TRBJ2-1; 7 positions agree with TRBD1. Input material: PBMCs or a T cell subset sorted from them (not recorded which). The CDR3 nucleotides are TGTGCCAGCAGCCCGCTAGTAGGGGGCGACACTCGGCCCTACAATGAGCAGTTCTTC. Protein: CASSPLVGGDTRPYNEQFF.